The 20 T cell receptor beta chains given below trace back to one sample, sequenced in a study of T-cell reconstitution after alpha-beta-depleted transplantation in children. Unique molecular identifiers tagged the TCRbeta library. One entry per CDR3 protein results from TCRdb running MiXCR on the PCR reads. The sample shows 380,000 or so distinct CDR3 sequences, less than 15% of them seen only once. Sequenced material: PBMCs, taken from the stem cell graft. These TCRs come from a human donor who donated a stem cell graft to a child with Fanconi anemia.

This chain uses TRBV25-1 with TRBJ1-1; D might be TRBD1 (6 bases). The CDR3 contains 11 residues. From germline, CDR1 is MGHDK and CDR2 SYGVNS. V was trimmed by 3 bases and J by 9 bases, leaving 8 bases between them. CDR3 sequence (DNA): TGTGCCAGCAGTGAGGACAGTAAAGCTTTCTTT. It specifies CASSEDSKAFF.

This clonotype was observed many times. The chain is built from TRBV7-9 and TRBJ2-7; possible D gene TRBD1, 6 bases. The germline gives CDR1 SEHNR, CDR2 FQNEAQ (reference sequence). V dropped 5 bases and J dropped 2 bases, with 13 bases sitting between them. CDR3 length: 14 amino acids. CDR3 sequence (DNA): TGTGCCAGCAGCACCCAAGAGGGGGCCTACGAGCAGTACTTC. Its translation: CASSTQEGAYEQYF.

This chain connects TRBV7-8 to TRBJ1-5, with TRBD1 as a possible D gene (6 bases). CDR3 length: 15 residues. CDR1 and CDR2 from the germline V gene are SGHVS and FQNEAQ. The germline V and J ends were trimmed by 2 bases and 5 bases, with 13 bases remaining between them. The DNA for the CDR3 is TGTGCCAGCAGCTTAAGGGGCGCAGGGGATCAGCCCCAGCATTTT. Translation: CASSLRGAGDQPQHF.

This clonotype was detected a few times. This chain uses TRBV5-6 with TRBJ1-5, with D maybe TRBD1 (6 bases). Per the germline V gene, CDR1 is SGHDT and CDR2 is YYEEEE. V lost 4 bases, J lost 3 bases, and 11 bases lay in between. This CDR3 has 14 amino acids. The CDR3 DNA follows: TGTGCCAGCAGCAACGGACAGATCAATCAGCCCCAGCATTTT. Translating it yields CASSNGQINQPQHF.

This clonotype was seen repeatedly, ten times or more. The CDR3 DNA is TGTGCCAGCAGAAGACAGGGGGGGATCGGGGAGCTGTTTTTT. Translation gives CASRRQGGIGELFF. This sequence joins TRBV6-1 and TRBJ2-2; TRBD1 aligns across 9 bases. Germline V CDR1 and CDR2: MNHNS, SASEGT. The V segment lost 6 bases and the J segment 7 bases; nucleotides outside the gene matches: 6. The CDR3 sequence is 14 residues long.

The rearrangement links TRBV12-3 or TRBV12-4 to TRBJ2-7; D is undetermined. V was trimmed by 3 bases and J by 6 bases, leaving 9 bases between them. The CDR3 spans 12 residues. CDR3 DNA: TGTGCCAGCAGTTTTGTGCCCCCCGAGCAGTACTTC. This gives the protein CASSFVPPEQYF.

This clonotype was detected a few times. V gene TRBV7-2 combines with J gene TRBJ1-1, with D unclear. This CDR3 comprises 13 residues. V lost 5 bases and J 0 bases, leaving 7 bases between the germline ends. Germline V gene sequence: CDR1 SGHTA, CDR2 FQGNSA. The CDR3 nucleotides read TGTGCCAGCAGCCACAGAATGAACACTGAAGCTTTCTTT. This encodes CASSHRMNTEAFF.

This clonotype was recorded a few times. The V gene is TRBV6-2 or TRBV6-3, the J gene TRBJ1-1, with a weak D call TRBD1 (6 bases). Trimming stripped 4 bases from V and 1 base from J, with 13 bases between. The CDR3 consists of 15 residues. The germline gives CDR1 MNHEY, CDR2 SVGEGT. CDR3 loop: CASSSTGTSNTEAFF. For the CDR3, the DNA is TGTGCCAGCAGTTCGACGGGGACATCGAACACTGAAGCTTTCTTT.

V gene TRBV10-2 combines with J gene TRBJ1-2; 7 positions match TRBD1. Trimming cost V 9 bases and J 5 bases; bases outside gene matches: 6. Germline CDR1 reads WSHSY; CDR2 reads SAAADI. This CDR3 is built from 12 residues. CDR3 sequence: CASGGTAYGYTF. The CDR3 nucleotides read TGCGCCAGTGGGGGGACAGCTTATGGCTACACCTTC.

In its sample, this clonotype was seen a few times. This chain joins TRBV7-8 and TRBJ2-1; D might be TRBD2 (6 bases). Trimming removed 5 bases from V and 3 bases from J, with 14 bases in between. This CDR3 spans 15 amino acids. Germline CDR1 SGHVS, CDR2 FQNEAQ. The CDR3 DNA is TGTGCCAGCAGCCAATCGGGACTGAGCTACAATGAGCAGTTCTTC. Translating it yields CASSQSGLSYNEQFF.

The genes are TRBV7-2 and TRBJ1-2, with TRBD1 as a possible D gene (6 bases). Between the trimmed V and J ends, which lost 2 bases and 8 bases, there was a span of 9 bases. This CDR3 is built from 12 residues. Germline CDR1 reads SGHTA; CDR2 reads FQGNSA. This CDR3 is CASSLQGWGYTF. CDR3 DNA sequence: TGTGCCAGCAGCTTACAGGGGTGGGGCTACACCTTC.

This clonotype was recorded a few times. The CDR3 loop is CASSFTPGPIANEQFF. CDR3 sequence (DNA): TGTGCCAGCAGCTTCACTCCCGGGCCAATAGCCAATGAGCAGTTCTTC. This rearrangement joins TRBV7-6 to TRBJ2-1; D unresolved. Germline V lookup: CDR1 SGHVS, CDR2 FNYEAQ. The CDR3 length is 16 residues. The ends were cut back, 3 bases at V and 6 bases at J, with 18 bases in the middle.

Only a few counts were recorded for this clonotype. DNA for the CDR3: TGCGCCAGCAGCCTCCGGGGTCAAGACACTGAAGCTTTCTTT. Its protein is CASSLRGQDTEAFF. The chain carries TRBV5-1 and TRBJ1-1; no definite D call. The CDR3 totals 14 residues. V was cut by 4 bases and J by 3 bases, with 13 bases left in between. The germline CDR1 and CDR2 sequences are SGHRS and YFSETQ.

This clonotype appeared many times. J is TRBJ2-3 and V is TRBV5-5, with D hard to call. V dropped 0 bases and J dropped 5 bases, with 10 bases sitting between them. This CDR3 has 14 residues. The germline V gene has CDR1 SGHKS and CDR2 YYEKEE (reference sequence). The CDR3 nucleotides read TGTGCCAGCAGCTTGGACGGTTGGGGAGATACGCAGTATTTT. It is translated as CASSLDGWGDTQYF.

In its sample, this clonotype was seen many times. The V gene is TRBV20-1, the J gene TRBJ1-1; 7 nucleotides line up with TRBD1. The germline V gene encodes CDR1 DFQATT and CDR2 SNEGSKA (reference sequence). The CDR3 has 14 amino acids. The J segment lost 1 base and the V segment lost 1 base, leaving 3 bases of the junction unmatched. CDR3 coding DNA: TGCAGTGCTAGAGGGGGACAGACGAACACTGAAGCTTTCTTT. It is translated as CSARGGQTNTEAFF.

The CDR3 nucleotides read TGCGCCAGCAGTCAATCGAACGAGTTGGAGACCCAGTACTTC. Its protein product is CASSQSNELETQYF. V gene TRBV23-1 combines with J gene TRBJ2-5; no clear D. TRBV23-1 is an ORF; its function is uncertain. The CDR3 extends over 14 amino acids. V lost 0 bases, J lost 5 bases, and 10 bases lay in between.

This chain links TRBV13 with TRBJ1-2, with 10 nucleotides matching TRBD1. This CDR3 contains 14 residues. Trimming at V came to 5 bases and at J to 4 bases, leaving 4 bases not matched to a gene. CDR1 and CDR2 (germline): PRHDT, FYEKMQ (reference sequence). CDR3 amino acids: CASSGWTGGYGYTF. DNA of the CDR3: TGTGCCAGCAGCGGATGGACAGGGGGCTATGGCTACACCTTC.

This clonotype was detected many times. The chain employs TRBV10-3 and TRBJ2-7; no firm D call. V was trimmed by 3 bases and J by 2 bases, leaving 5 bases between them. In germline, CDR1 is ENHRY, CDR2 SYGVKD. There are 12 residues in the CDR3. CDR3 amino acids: CAISDSPYEQYV. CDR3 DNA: TGTGCCATCAGTGATTCCCCCTACGAGCAGTACGTC.

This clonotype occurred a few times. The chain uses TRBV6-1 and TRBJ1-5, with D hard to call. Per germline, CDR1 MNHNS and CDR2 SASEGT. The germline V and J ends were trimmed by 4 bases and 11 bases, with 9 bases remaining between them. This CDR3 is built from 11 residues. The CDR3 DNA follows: TGTGCCAGCAGTGGAATAACAACCCAGCATTTT. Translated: CASSGITTQHF.

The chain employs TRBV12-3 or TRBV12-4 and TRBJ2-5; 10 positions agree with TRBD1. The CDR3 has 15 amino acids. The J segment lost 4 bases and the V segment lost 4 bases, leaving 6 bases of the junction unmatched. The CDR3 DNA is TGTGCCAGCAGTTCGGAAGACAGGGGGCCAGAGACCCAGTACTTC. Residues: CASSSEDRGPETQYF.